The clone carrying this T cell receptor (beta chain) was counted ten times or more. This record belongs to a study of T-cell memory formation after mild COVID-19. Looked up from germline, CDR1 is LGHNA and CDR2 is YSLEER. Trimming removed 3 bases from V and 5 bases from J; junction bases left unmatched: 6. The CDR3 extends over 15 amino acids. From the 5' RACE reads, TCRdb called clonotypes with MiXCR, one entry per CDR3 protein. The sample comprises roughly 50,000 distinct CDR3 sequences, 8% to 10% of which are singletons, and 1.2% rests with the top ten. The receptor comes from a man younger than 35 who had mild COVID-19 (a few samples of this study predate the infection). Cell type and time point are not known. The sequenced material came from PBMCs or a T cell subset sorted from them (not recorded which). This chain connects TRBV4-3 to TRBJ2-2, with TRBD2 matching 7 bases. The CDR3 DNA follows: TGCGCCAGCAGCCACGGGGACGGGAGGACCGGGGAGCTGTTTTTT. It translates to CASSHGDGRTGELFF.